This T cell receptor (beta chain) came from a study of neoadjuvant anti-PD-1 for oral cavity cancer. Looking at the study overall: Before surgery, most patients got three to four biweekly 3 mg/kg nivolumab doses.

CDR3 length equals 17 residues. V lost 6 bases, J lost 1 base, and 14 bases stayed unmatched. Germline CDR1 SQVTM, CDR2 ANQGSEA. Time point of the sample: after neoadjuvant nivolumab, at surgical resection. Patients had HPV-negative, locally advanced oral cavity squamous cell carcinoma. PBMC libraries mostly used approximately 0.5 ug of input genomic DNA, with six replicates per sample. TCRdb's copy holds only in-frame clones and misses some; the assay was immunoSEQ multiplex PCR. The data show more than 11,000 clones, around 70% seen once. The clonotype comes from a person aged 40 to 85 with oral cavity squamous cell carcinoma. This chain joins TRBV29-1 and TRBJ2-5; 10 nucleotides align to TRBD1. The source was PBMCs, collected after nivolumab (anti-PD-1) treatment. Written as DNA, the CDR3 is TGCAGCGTCGAACCGGGACAGGGGACGAGGGGCCAAGAGACCCAGTACTTC. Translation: CSVEPGQGTRGQETQYF. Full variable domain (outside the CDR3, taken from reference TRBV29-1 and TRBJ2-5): SAVISQKPSRDICQRGTSLTIQCQVDSQVTMMFWYRQQPGQSLTLIATANQGSEATYESGFVIDKFPISRPNLTFSTLTVSNMSPEDSSIYLCSVEPGQGTRGQETQYFGPGTRLLVL.